Detailed here is one T cell receptor beta chain. The antigen is not known. CDR3 size: 14 residues. The V and J ends lost 4 bases and 14 bases, in that order; junction bases with no gene match: 6. Using its own MiXCR run on the reads, TCRdb lists one record per CDR3 protein. The table lists 200,000 to 250,000 distinct CDR3 sequences, around 40% of them singletons. The data stem from a study of T cell repertoires in cytomegalovirus infection. Study-wide points: What dominated the ex vivo response were HLA-C-restricted CMV-specific TCR beta clonotypes. The cumulative frequency of public TCR beta families identified carriers of CMV plus the relevant HLA.

The J gene is TRBJ1-6, the V gene TRBV12-3 or TRBV12-4; 12 bases agree with TRBD1. The source was CD8+ T cells from cultured PBMCs, collected from culture after CMV antigen stimulation. The sequence derives from a human donor in good health (CMV status not recorded). Some clones in this sample may be carry-over from other donors' samples. The CDR3 loop is CASSSGTGGPTLHF. The CDR3 coding sequence is TGTGCCAGCAGTTCCGGGACAGGGGGCCCCACCCTCCACTTT.